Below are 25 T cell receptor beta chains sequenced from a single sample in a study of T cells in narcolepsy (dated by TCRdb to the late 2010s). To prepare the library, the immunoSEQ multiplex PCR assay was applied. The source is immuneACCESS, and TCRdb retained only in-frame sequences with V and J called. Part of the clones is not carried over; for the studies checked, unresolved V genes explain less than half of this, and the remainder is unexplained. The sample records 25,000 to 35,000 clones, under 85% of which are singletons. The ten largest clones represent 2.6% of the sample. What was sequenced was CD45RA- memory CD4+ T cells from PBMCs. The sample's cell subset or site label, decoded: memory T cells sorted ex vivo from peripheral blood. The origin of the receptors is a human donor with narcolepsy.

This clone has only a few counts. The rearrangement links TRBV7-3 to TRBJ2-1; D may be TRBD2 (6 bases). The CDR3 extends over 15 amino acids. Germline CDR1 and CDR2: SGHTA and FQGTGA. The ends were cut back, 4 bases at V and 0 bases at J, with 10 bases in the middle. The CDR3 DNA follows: TGTGCCAGCAGCTCCCCCGGGAGCTCCTACAATGAGCAGTTCTTC. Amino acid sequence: CASSSPGSSYNEQFF. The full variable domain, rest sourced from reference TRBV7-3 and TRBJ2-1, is GAGVSQTPSNKVTEKGKYVELRCDPISGHTALYWYRQSLGQGPEFLIYFQGTGAADDSGLPNDRFFAVRPEGSVSTLKIQRTERGDSAVYLCASSSPGSSYNEQFFGPGTRLTVL.

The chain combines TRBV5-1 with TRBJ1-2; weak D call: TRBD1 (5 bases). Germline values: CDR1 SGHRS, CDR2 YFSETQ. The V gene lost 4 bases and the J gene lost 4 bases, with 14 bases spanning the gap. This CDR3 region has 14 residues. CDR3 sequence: CASSPAGGRYGYTF. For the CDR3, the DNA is TGCGCCAGCAGCCCGGCGGGGGGACGCTATGGCTACACCTTC. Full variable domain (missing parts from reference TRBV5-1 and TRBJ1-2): KAGVTQTPRYLIKTRGQQVTLSCSPISGHRSVSWYQQTPGQGLQFLFEYFSETQRNKGNFPGRFSGRQFSNSRSEMNVSTLELGDSALYLCASSPAGGRYGYTFGSGTRLTVV.

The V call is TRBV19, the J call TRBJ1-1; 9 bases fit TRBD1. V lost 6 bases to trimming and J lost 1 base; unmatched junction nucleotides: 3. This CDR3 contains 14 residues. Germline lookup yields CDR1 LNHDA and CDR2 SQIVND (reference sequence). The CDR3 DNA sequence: TGTGCCAGTAGCCGGGGACAGGGGAACACTGAAGCTTTCTTT. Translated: CASSRGQGNTEAFF.

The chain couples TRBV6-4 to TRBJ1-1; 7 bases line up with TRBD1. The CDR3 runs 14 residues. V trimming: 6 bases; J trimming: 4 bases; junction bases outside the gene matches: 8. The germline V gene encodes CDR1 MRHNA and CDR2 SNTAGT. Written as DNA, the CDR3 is TGTGCCAGCAGCCCTGCAGGGGGAAGCACTGAAGCTTTCTTT. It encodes CASSPAGGSTEAFF.

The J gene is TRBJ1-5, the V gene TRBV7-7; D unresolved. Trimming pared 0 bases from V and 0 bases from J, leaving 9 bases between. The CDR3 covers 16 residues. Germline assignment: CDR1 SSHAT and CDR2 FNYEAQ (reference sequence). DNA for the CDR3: TGTGCCAGCAGCTTAGCGGGCCCAATTAGCAATCAGCCCCAGCATTTT. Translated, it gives CASSLAGPISNQPQHF. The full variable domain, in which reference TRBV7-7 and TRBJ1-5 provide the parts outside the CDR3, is GAGVSQSPRYKVTKRGQDVTLRCDPISSHATLYWYQQALGQGPEFLTYFNYEAQPDKSGLPSDRFSAERPEGSISTLTIQRTEQRDSAMYRCASSLAGPISNQPQHFGDGTRLSIL.

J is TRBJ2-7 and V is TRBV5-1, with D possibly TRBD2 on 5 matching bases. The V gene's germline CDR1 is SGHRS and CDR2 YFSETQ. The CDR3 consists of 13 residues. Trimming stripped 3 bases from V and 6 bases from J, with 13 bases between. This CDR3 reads CASSSGEGSEQYF. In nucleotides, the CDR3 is TGCGCCAGCAGCTCGGGCGAGGGTTCCGAGCAGTACTTC.

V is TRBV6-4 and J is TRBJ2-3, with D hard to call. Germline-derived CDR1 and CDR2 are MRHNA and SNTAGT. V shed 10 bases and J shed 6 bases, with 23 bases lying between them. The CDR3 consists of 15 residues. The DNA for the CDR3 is TGTGCCACCAGCGCGATGTCGACCGGTGTGGATACGCAGTATTTT. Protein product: CATSAMSTGVDTQYF.

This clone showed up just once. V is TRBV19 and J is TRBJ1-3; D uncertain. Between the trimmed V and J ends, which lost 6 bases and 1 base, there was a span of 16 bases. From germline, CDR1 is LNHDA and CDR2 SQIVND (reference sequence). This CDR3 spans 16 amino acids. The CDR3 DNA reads TGTGCCAGTAGCCAGCAGCGGTTATATTCTGGAAACACCATATATTTT. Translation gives CASSQQRLYSGNTIYF.

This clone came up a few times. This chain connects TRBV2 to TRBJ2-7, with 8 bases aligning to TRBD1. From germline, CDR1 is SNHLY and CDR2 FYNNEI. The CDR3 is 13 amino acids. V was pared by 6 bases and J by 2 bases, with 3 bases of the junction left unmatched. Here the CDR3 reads CASRGQEPYEQYF. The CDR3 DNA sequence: TGTGCCAGCAGGGGACAGGAACCCTACGAGCAGTACTTC. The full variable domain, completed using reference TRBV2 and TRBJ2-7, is EPEVTQTPSHQVTQMGQEVILRCVPISNHLYFYWYRQILGQKVEFLVSFYNNEISEKSEIFDDQFSVERPDGSNFTLKIRSTKLEDSAMYFCASRGQEPYEQYFGPGTRLTVT.

The CDR3 region is CASSLGPGGQGRADTQYF. The CDR3 nucleotides are TGTGCCAGCAGCTTAGGGCCAGGGGGACAGGGTCGGGCAGATACGCAGTATTTT. This rearrangement joins TRBV7-2 to TRBJ2-3; 9 bases line up with TRBD1. Per the germline V gene, CDR1 is SGHTA and CDR2 is FQGNSA. The CDR3 has 18 amino acids. After removal of 1 base from V and 4 bases from J, the junction contained 12 bases not matched to a gene.

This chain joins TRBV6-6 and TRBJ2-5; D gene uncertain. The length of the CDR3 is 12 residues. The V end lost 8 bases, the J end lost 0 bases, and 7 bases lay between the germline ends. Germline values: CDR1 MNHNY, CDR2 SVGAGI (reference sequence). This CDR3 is CASGLYQETQYF. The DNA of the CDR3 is TGTGCCAGCGGTTTGTACCAAGAGACCCAGTACTTC.

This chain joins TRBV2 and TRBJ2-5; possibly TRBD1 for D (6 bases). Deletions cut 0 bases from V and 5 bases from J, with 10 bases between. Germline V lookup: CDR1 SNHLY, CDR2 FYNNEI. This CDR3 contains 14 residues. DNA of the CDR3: TGTGCCAGCAGTGAAGCGACAGGCAGGGAGACCCAGTACTTC. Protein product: CASSEATGRETQYF.

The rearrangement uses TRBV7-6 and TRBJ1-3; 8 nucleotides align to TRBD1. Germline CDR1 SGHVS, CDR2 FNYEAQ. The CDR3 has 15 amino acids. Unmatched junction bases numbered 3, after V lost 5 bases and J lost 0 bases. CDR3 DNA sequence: TGTGCCAGCAGCAGGACAGGGAGCTCTGGAAACACCATATATTTT. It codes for CASSRTGSSGNTIYF.

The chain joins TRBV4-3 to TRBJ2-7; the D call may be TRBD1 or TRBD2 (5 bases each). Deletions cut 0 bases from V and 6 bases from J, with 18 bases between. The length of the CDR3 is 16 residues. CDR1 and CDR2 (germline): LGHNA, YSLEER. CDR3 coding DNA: TGCGCCAGCAGCCAAGATATAGGGTGGGGGATGGGCGAGCAGTACTTC. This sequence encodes CASSQDIGWGMGEQYF.

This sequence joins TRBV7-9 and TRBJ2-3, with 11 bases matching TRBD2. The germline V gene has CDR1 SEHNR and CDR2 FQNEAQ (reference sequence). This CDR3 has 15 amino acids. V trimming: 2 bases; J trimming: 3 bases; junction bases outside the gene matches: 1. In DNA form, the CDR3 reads TGTGCCAGCAGCTTACTAGCGGGGGGTACAGATACGCAGTATTTT. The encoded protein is CASSLLAGGTDTQYF.

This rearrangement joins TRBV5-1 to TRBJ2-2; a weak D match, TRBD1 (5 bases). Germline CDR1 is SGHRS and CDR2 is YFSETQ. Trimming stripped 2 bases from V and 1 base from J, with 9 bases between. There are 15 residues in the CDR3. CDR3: CASSFDSGNTGELFF. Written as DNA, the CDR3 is TGCGCCAGCAGCTTCGACAGTGGGAACACCGGGGAGCTGTTTTTT.

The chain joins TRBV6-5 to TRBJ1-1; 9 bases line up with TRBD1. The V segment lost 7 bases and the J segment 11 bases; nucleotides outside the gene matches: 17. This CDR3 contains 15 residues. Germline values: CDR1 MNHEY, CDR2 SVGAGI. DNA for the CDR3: TGTGCCAGCACCCTTCCGGGACAGGGTGTTTCGGAGGCTTTCTTT. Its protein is CASTLPGQGVSEAFF.

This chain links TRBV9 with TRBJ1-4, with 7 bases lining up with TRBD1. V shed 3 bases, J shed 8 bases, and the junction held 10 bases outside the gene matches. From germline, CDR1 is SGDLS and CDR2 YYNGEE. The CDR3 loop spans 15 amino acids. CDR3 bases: TGTGCCAGCAGCGAGCAGACAGGGCCTCAGGAAAAACTGTTTTTT. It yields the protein CASSEQTGPQEKLFF. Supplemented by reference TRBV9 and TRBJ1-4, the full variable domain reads DSGVTQTPKHLITATGQRVTLRCSPRSGDLSVYWYQQSLDQGLQFLIQYYNGEERAKGNILERFSAQQFPDLHSELNLSSLELGDSALYFCASSEQTGPQEKLFFGSGTQLSVL.

CDR3 sequence reads: CASVKGAEDQPQHF. The CDR3 DNA reads TGTGCCAGCGTTAAGGGGGCTGAAGATCAGCCCCAGCATTTT. The chain carries TRBV6-1 and TRBJ1-5, with TRBD1 matching over 7 bases. CDR1 is MNHNS and CDR2 is SASEGT in the germline V gene. V lost 8 bases to trimming and J lost 5 bases; unmatched junction nucleotides: 9. The CDR3 has 14 residues.

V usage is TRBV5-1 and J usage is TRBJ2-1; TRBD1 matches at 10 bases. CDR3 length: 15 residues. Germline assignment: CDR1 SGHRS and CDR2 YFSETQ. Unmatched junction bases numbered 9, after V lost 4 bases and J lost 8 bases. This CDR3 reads CASSPGTGAVDEQFF. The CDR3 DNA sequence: TGCGCCAGCAGCCCAGGGACAGGGGCTGTGGATGAGCAGTTCTTC.

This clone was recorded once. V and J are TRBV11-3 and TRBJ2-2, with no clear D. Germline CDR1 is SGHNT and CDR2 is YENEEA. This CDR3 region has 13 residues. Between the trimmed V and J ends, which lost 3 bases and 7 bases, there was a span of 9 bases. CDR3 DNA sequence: TGTGCCAGCAGCTTGGGCAGTCACGGGGAGCTGTTTTTT. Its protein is CASSLGSHGELFF.

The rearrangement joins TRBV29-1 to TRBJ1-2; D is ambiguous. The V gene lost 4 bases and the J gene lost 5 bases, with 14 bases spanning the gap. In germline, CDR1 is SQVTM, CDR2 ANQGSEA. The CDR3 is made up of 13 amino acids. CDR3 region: CSVGAGGGYGYTF. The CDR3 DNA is TGCAGCGTTGGAGCAGGTGGTGGATATGGCTACACCTTC.

CDR3 nucleotides: TGTGCCAGCAGCCAAGGACTAGCCAACGTGCAGTACTTC. Translated: CASSQGLANVQYF. V gene TRBV5-5 combines with J gene TRBJ2-7; 8 positions agree with TRBD2. The V segment lost 4 bases and the J segment 9 bases; nucleotides outside the gene matches: 9. Germline V lookup: CDR1 SGHKS, CDR2 YYEKEE (reference sequence). The CDR3 loop spans 13 amino acids.

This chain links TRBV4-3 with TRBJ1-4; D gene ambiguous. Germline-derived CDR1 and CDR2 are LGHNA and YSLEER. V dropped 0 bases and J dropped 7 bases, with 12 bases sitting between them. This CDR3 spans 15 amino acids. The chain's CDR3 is CASSQDPAAFEKLFF. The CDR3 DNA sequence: TGCGCCAGCAGCCAAGATCCGGCAGCATTTGAAAAACTGTTTTTT.

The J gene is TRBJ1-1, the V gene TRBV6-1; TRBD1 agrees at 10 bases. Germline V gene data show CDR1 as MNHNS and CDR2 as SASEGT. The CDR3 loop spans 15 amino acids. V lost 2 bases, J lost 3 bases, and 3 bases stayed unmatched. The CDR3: CASSETTGGDTEAFF. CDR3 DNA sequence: TGTGCCAGCAGTGAAACGACAGGGGGCGACACTGAAGCTTTCTTT.